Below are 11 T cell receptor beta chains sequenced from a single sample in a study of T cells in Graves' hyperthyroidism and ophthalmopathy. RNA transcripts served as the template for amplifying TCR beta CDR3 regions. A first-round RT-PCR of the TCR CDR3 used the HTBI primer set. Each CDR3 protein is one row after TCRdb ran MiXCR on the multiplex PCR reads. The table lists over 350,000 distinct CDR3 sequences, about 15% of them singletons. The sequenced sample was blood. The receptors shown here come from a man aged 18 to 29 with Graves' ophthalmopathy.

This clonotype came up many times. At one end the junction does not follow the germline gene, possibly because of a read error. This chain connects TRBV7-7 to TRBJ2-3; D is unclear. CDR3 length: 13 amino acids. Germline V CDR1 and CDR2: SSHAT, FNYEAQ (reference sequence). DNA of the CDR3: TGTGCTAGCAGCTTCGGGCTAACAGATACGCAGTATTTT. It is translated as CASSFGLTDTQYF.

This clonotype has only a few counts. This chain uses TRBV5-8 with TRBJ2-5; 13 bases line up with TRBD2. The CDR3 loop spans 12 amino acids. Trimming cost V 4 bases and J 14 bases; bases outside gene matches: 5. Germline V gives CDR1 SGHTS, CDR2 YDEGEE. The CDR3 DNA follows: TGTGCCAGCAGCCAACTAGCGGGAGGGCCTTACTTC. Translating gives CASSQLAGGPYF.

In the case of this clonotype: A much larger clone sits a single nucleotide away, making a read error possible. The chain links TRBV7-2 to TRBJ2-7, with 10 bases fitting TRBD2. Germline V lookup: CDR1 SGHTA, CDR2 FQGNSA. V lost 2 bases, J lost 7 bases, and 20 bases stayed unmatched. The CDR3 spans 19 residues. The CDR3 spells CASSLTPGLARAPLREQYF. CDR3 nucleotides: TGTGCCAGCAGCTTAACTCCGGGACTAGCGAGGGCCCCCCTGAGGGAGCAGTACTTC.

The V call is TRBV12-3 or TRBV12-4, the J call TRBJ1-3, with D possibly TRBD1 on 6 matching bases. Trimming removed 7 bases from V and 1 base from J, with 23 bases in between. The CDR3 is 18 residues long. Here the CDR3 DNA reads TGTGCCAGCACTGTTGGGACACCATGGTTATCTTCTGGAAACACCATATATTTT. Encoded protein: CASTVGTPWLSSGNTIYF.

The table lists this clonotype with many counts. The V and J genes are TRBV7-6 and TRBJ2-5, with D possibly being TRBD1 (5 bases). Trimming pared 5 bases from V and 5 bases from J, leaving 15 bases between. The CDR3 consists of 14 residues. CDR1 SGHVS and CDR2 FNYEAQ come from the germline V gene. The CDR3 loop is CASSQEAGWETQYF. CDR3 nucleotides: TGTGCCAGCAGCCAAGAGGCAGGGTGGGAGACCCAGTACTTC.

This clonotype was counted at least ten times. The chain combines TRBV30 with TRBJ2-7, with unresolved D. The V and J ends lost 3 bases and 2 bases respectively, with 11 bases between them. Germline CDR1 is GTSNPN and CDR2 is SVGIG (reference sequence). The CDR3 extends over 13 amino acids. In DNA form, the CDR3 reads TGTGCCTGGAGCCAGACGGAAGCCTACGAGCAGTACTTC. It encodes CAWSQTEAYEQYF.

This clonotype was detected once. This chain's CDR3 is CASSYLAVSSYEQYF. The CDR3 DNA is TGTGCCAGCAGTTACCTAGCGGTCAGCTCCTACGAGCAGTACTTC. This chain links TRBV6-9 with TRBJ2-7, with 7 bases that match TRBD2. CDR3 size: 15 residues. Trimming cost V 3 bases and J 0 bases; bases outside gene matches: 5. Germline assignment: CDR1 MNHGY and CDR2 SVAAGI.

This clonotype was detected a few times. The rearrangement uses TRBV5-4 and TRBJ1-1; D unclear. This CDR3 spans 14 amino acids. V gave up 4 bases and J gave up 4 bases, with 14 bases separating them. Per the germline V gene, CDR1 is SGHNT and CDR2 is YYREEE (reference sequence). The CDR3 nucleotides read TGTGCCAGCAGCCCGGGAGTGCTCGGCACTGAAGCTTTCTTT. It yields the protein CASSPGVLGTEAFF.

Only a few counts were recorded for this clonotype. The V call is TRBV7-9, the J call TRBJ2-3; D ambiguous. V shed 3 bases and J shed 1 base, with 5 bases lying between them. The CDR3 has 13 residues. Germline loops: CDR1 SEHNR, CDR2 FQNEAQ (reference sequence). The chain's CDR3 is CASSFIRTDTQYF. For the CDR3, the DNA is TGTGCCAGCAGCTTTATCCGCACAGATACGCAGTATTTT.

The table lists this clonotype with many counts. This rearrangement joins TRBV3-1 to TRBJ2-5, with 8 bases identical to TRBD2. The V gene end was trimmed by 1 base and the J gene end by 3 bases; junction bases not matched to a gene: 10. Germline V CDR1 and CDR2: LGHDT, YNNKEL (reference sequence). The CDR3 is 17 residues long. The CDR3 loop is CASSQAWSGSWEETQYF. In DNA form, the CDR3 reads TGTGCCAGCAGCCAAGCGTGGAGCGGGAGTTGGGAAGAGACCCAGTACTTC.

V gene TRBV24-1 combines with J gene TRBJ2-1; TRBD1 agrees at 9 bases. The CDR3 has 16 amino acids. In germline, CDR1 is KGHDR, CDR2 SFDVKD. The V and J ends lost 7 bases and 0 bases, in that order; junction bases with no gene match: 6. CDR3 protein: CATSEQGAYSYNEQFF. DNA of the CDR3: TGTGCCACCAGCGAACAGGGGGCTTACTCCTACAATGAGCAGTTCTTC.